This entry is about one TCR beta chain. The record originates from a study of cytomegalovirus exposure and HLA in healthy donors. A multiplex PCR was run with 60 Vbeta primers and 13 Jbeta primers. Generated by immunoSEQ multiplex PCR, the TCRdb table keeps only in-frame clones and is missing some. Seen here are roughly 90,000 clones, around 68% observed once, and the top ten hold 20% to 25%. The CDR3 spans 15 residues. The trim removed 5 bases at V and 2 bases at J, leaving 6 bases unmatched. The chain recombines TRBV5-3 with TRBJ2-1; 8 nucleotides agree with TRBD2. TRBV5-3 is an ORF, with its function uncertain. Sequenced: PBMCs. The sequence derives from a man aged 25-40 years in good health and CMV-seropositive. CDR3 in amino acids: CARRGSGVPYNEQFF. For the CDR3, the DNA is TGTGCCAGAAGAGGTAGCGGGGTACCCTACAATGAGCAGTTCTTC.